The 22 T cell receptor beta chains presented below share a single source sample, sequenced in a study of blood T cell repertoires in COVID-19 (dated by TCRdb to 2020 to 2021). The library was prepared using the immunoSEQ multiplex PCR assay. TCRdb obtained this table from immuneACCESS and retained in-frame rearrangements with V and J assigned. These tables miss some clones; where compared with another copy, unresolved V genes account for less than half of the shortfall, and the remainder is unexplained. The sample includes 200,000 to 250,000 clones, with about 86% observed a single time. Approximately 2.8% of the sample is in the top ten clones. Specimen: PBMCs or T cells enriched from blood (not recorded which). These TCRs come from a woman between 45 and 65 years old in a cohort exposed to, infected with or recovered from COVID-19 (not recorded which).

This clone has only a few counts. The rearrangement links TRBV5-1 to TRBJ2-1; 7 positions match TRBD1. The germline V gene encodes CDR1 SGHRS and CDR2 YFSETQ. This CDR3 contains 15 residues. J was trimmed by 8 bases and V by 5 bases; bases with no gene match: 13. This chain's CDR3 is CASRLTGTLIHEQFF. The CDR3 DNA sequence: TGCGCCAGCAGACTGACAGGGACCCTAATTCATGAGCAGTTCTTC.

The chain is built from TRBV7-9 and TRBJ2-2; perhaps TRBD2 as D (6 bases). The CDR3 is 13 residues long. Germline values: CDR1 SEHNR, CDR2 FQNEAQ (reference sequence). Trimming removed 0 bases from V and 9 bases from J, with 8 bases in between. CDR3 nucleotide sequence: TGTGCCAGCAGCTTAGCGGAGGGAAGGGAGCTGTTTTTT. Translated, it gives CASSLAEGRELFF.

This clone was seen just once. The rearrangement joins TRBV4-3 to TRBJ1-2; 8 nucleotides align to TRBD1. The J segment lost 4 bases and the V segment lost 0 bases, leaving 10 bases of the junction unmatched. The V gene's germline CDR1 is LGHNA and CDR2 YSLEER. The CDR3 contains 17 residues. CDR3 sequence: CASSQDLAGQASYGYTF. The CDR3 region has the DNA TGCGCCAGCAGCCAAGATCTCGCGGGACAGGCAAGCTATGGCTACACCTTC.

The rearrangement joins TRBV5-1 to TRBJ2-1, with 9 positions matching TRBD2. Losses at the gene ends were 4 bases for V and 0 bases for J; bases not matched to a gene: 5. The CDR3 sequence is 16 residues long. Germline V CDR1 and CDR2: SGHRS, YFSETQ. The CDR3 protein is CASSQGTSLSYNEQFF. CDR3 nucleotide sequence: TGCGCCAGCAGCCAAGGGACTAGCCTCTCCTACAATGAGCAGTTCTTC. Full variable domain (rest looked up from reference TRBV5-1 and TRBJ2-1): KAGVTQTPRYLIKTRGQQVTLSCSPISGHRSVSWYQQTPGQGLQFLFEYFSETQRNKGNFPGRFSGRQFSNSRSEMNVSTLELGDSALYLCASSQGTSLSYNEQFFGPGTRLTVL.

The J gene is TRBJ1-1, the V gene TRBV7-2, with 7 positions matching TRBD1. With 0 bases clipped from V and 8 bases from J, the junction kept 15 bases outside the gene matches. Germline V gene data show CDR1 as SGHTA and CDR2 as FQGNSA. The CDR3 has 17 residues. The CDR3 DNA follows: TGTGCCAGCAGCTTAGCTCCCGCCGGGACAGCGCGTTTCGAAGCTTTCTTT. Its translation is CASSLAPAGTARFEAFF.

The chain links TRBV5-4 to TRBJ2-2; TRBD2 aligns across 8 bases. The V segment lost 1 base and the J segment 2 bases; nucleotides outside the gene matches: 4. In germline, CDR1 is SGHNT, CDR2 YYREEE (reference sequence). CDR3 size: 16 residues. The CDR3 protein is CASSLTSGANTGELFF. As DNA, the CDR3 is TGTGCCAGCAGCTTGACTAGCGGAGCAAACACCGGGGAGCTGTTTTTT.

V is TRBV9 and J is TRBJ1-5; 10 nucleotides align to TRBD1. Trimming took 4 bases from V and 2 from J; bases not matched to a gene: 9. The CDR3 spans 17 residues. Germline CDR1 reads SGDLS; CDR2 reads YYNGEE. For the CDR3, the DNA is TGTGCCAGCAGCCCCGAGGGGGGGACAGGGGGCAATCAGCCCCAGCATTTT. Residues: CASSPEGGTGGNQPQHF.

CDR3: CASSPGEGGISYEQYF. CDR3 in DNA: TGTGCCAGCAGCCCGGGGGAGGGGGGTATCTCCTACGAGCAGTACTTC. The chain carries TRBV11-2 and TRBJ2-7, with a possible D match to TRBD2 (7 bases). Trimming removed 5 bases at V and 0 bases at J, with 17 bases between. There are 16 residues in the CDR3. Germline V gives CDR1 SGHAT, CDR2 FQNNGV.

V usage is TRBV6-2 or TRBV6-3 and J usage is TRBJ1-6, with D possibly matching TRBD1 (6 bases). V dropped 2 bases and J dropped 7 bases, with 18 bases sitting between them. Germline V gives CDR1 MNHEY, CDR2 SVGEGT. The CDR3 is 17 amino acids. CDR3 nucleotide sequence: TGTGCCAGCAGTTACCTTTGGGGGCAGACTGAAAATTCACCCCTCCACTTT. Amino acid sequence: CASSYLWGQTENSPLHF.

The chain joins TRBV4-1 to TRBJ1-4; a possible D gene is TRBD1 (6 bases). Trimming left V 0 bases short and J 7 bases short, with 9 bases between. CDR1 MGHRA and CDR2 YSYEKL come from the germline V gene. This CDR3 is 14 amino acids long. Here the CDR3 reads CASSQDRRGEKLFF. Written as DNA, the CDR3 is TGCGCCAGCAGCCAAGATCGCAGGGGTGAAAAACTGTTTTTT.

This clone appeared a single time. V gene TRBV5-4 combines with J gene TRBJ2-7; D not resolved. This CDR3 comprises 14 residues. The germline V gene has CDR1 SGHNT and CDR2 YYREEE (reference sequence). Trimming stripped 1 base from V and 2 bases from J, with 10 bases between. For the CDR3, the DNA is TGTGCCAGCAGCTTGAACCCGCAGACCTACGAGCAGTACTTC. It codes for CASSLNPQTYEQYF.

This clone was counted once. The V gene is TRBV7-6, the J gene TRBJ1-5; 9 bases fit TRBD1. The CDR3 extends over 15 amino acids. With 2 bases clipped from V and 2 bases from J, the junction kept 1 base outside the gene matches. Germline CDR1 is SGHVS and CDR2 is FNYEAQ. The CDR3 DNA follows: TGTGCCAGCAGCTTAACAGGGGGCGGCAATCAGCCCCAGCATTTT. Protein sequence: CASSLTGGGNQPQHF.

The V gene is TRBV19, the J gene TRBJ1-6; no clear D gene. Germline CDR1 reads LNHDA; CDR2 reads SQIVND (reference sequence). Trimming cost V 7 bases and J 3 bases, with 16 bases left between them. The CDR3 has 16 amino acids. The CDR3 reads CASTPGLELYNSPLHF. The CDR3, as DNA: TGTGCCAGTACTCCCGGGTTGGAGCTCTATAATTCACCCCTCCACTTT.

The CDR3 DNA is TGTGCCAGCAGTCCCCCACTTCACACAGATACGCAGTATTTT. Translated, it gives CASSPPLHTDTQYF. V usage is TRBV27 and J usage is TRBJ2-3; the D is unclear. The CDR3 is made up of 14 amino acids. Germline loops: CDR1 MNHEY, CDR2 SMNVEV (reference sequence). V gave up 5 bases and J gave up 2 bases, with 11 bases separating them.

This rearrangement joins TRBV9 to TRBJ2-1, with 11 positions matching TRBD2. This CDR3 has 16 amino acids. Trimming removed 4 bases from V and 0 bases from J; junction bases left unmatched: 3. CDR1 and CDR2 from the germline V gene are SGDLS and YYNGEE. CDR3 protein: CASSPTSGSSYNEQFF. The CDR3 coding sequence is TGTGCCAGCAGCCCAACTAGCGGGAGCTCCTACAATGAGCAGTTCTTC.

The chain carries TRBV3-1 (or the pseudogene TRBV3-2) and TRBJ2-1; D is perhaps TRBD2 (6 bases). The CDR3 is 14 residues long. The V gene's germline CDR1 is LGHDT and CDR2 YNNKEL (reference sequence). Trimming removed 0 bases from V and 11 bases from J, with 14 bases in between. The CDR3 sequence is CASSQESGRAKQFF. In nucleotides, the CDR3 is TGTGCCAGCAGCCAAGAGAGCGGGCGCGCTAAGCAGTTCTTC.

The chain joins TRBV5-1 to TRBJ2-1; 9 nucleotides align to TRBD2. Germline assignment: CDR1 SGHRS and CDR2 YFSETQ. J was trimmed by 7 bases and V by 2 bases; bases with no gene match: 7. The CDR3 has 15 residues. CDR3 protein: CASSFSGGLGNEQFF. CDR3 nucleotides: TGCGCCAGCAGCTTTAGCGGGGGCCTGGGGAATGAGCAGTTCTTC.

The rearrangement uses TRBV2 and TRBJ1-2; D is unresolved. V lost 3 bases and J 1 base, leaving 9 bases between the germline ends. The CDR3 loop spans 14 amino acids. Germline assignment: CDR1 SNHLY and CDR2 FYNNEI. The CDR3 loop is CASSDLEGNYGYTF. CDR3 nucleotide sequence: TGTGCCAGCAGTGATTTAGAGGGTAACTATGGCTACACCTTC.

This clone was detected only a few times. The V and J genes are TRBV3-1 (or the pseudogene TRBV3-2) and TRBJ1-2; TRBD1 matches at 7 bases. CDR1 LGHDT and CDR2 YNNKEL come from the germline V gene (reference sequence). The CDR3 consists of 16 residues. After removal of 4 bases from V and 4 bases from J, the junction contained 12 bases not matched to a gene. Here the CDR3 DNA reads TGTGCCAGCAGCCTAAACGACAGGGCGGAGGCCTATGGCTACACCTTC. It encodes CASSLNDRAEAYGYTF.

The gene calls are TRBV11-2 and TRBJ2-2; TRBD2 might be the D (6 bases). The ends were cut back, 1 base at V and 4 bases at J, with 10 bases in the middle. The length of the CDR3 is 15 residues. Germline V gene lookup returns CDR1 SGHAT and CDR2 FQNNGV. The CDR3 region has the DNA TGTGCCAGCAGCTTAGTACTAGCCCGCACCGGGGAGCTGTTTTTT. As protein: CASSLVLARTGELFF.

This clone was seen only once. This chain links TRBV5-4 with TRBJ2-3; D perhaps matches TRBD2 (5 bases). CDR3 length: 14 residues. Trimming shortened V by 0 bases and J by 1 base, and 6 bases separated the two germline ends. CDR1 and CDR2 from the germline V gene are SGHNT and YYREEE (reference sequence). The CDR3 sequence is CASSLAGGTDTQYF. DNA of the CDR3: TGTGCCAGCAGCTTGGCCGGGGGCACAGATACGCAGTATTTT. Based on the CDR3 plus reference TRBV5-4 and TRBJ2-3, the full variable domain is ETGVTQSPTHLIKTRGQQVTLRCSSQSGHNTVSWYQQALGQGPQFIFQYYREEENGRGNFPPRFSGLQFPNYSSELNVNALELDDSALYLCASSLAGGTDTQYFGPGTRLTVL.

The chain joins TRBV18 to TRBJ2-5; the D is unclear. The CDR3 length is 15 residues. Trimming cost V 0 bases and J 5 bases, with 13 bases left between them. CDR1 and CDR2 from the germline V gene are KGHSH and LQKENI. CDR3 DNA: TGTGCCAGCTCACCACCATCTGCCAGATTTGAGACCCAGTACTTC. Its protein is CASSPPSARFETQYF.